Below are 22 T cell receptor beta chains sequenced from a single sample in a study of beta chain features in type 1 diabetes. The investigators reverse transcribed all of the isolated RNA, so they sequenced expressed TCRB transcripts. Measured with immunoSEQ multiplex PCR; TCRdb has only the in-frame clones, and not every one. This sample has hundreds of thousands of clones, with around a sixth found just once. The sequenced sample consisted of naive CD4+ T cells from blood. These receptors were taken from a man younger than 30 in good health.

J is TRBJ2-3 and V is TRBV4-2, with unresolved D. Trimming cost V 0 bases and J 0 bases, with 13 bases left between them. This CDR3 contains 17 residues. Germline V gene lookup returns CDR1 LGHNA and CDR2 YNFKEQ. The CDR3 DNA reads TGTGCCAGCAGCCAAGACTCAGCCCGACCTAGCACAGATACGCAGTATTTT. This codes for CASSQDSARPSTDTQYF.

The chain couples TRBV9 to TRBJ2-2; D perhaps matches TRBD2 (6 bases). Germline-derived CDR1 and CDR2 are SGDLS and YYNGEE. V lost 0 bases and J 4 bases, leaving 16 bases between the germline ends. The CDR3 extends over 17 amino acids. CDR3 protein: CASSVAQTGGSTGELFF. As DNA, the CDR3 is TGTGCCAGCAGCGTAGCTCAAACAGGAGGGAGCACCGGGGAGCTGTTTTTT.

The chain couples TRBV5-4 to TRBJ1-1, with a weak D call TRBD1 (5 bases). The CDR3 has 17 residues. CDR1 is SGHNT, CDR2 YYREEE, per germline (reference sequence). Trimming left V 3 bases short and J 4 bases short, with 22 bases between. The CDR3 is CASSSPFGREGSTEAFF. In DNA, the CDR3 is TGTGCCAGCAGCTCCCCTTTTGGCAGGGAGGGAAGCACTGAAGCTTTCTTT.

This clone was counted between two and nine times. DNA of the CDR3: TGTGCCAGCAGTTCCTCAGGGGGCACCTACAATGAGCAGTTCTTC. Protein sequence: CASSSSGGTYNEQFF. The chain is built from TRBV7-9 and TRBJ2-1, with 8 bases aligning to TRBD1. Germline CDR1 and CDR2: SEHNR and FQNEAQ (reference sequence). The V gene end was trimmed by 6 bases and the J gene end by 2 bases; junction bases not matched to a gene: 6. The CDR3 consists of 15 residues. Supplemented by reference TRBV7-9 and TRBJ2-1, the full variable domain reads DTGVSQNPRHKITKRGQNVTFRCDPISEHNRLYWYRQTLGQGPEFLTYFQNEAQLEKSRLLSDRFSAERPKGSFSTLEIQRTEQGDSAMYLCASSSSGGTYNEQFFGPGTRLTVL.

The chain links TRBV7-8 to TRBJ2-1; 9 nucleotides line up with TRBD1. Trimming at V came to 6 bases and at J to 9 bases, leaving 18 bases not matched to a gene. CDR3 size: 17 residues. Germline V CDR1 and CDR2: SGHVS, FQNEAQ. As DNA, the CDR3 is TGTGCCAGCAGATCTCTTACCTCGGACAGGGGTAGGAGTGAGCAGTTCTTC. It is translated as CASRSLTSDRGRSEQFF.

The V and J genes are TRBV7-2 and TRBJ1-1, with TRBD1 matching over 8 bases. The germline gives CDR1 SGHTA, CDR2 FQGNSA. The J segment lost 2 bases and the V segment lost 1 base, leaving 9 bases of the junction unmatched. The CDR3 length is 17 residues. CDR3 bases: TGTGCCAGCAGCTTAGTAGGCAGGGGGCGAATAAACACTGAAGCTTTCTTT. Amino acid sequence: CASSLVGRGRINTEAFF.

The chain links TRBV6-1 to TRBJ1-5; D possibly corresponds to TRBD1 (5 bases). The V gene's germline CDR1 is MNHNS and CDR2 SASEGT. Trimming stripped 4 bases from V and 5 bases from J, with 12 bases between. CDR3 length: 14 residues. In DNA, the CDR3 is TGTGCCAGCAGTGGGATCAGGGACGATCAGCCCCAGCATTTT. Translated, it gives CASSGIRDDQPQHF.

This clone was picked up a small number of times. The V and J genes are TRBV9 and TRBJ2-3; 10 bases match TRBD1. The V segment lost 3 bases and the J segment 5 bases; nucleotides outside the gene matches: 6. The V gene's germline CDR1 is SGDLS and CDR2 YYNGEE. The length of the CDR3 is 15 residues. DNA of the CDR3: TGTGCCAGCAGCGCAAGACAGGGGGCAAAAGATACGCAGTATTTT. Protein sequence: CASSARQGAKDTQYF.

This clone was observed a few times. In DNA, the CDR3 is TGCGCACTTACTGAGGGGAAGTACAATGAGCAGTTCTTC. Translated: CALTEGKYNEQFF. The chain carries TRBV23-1 and TRBJ2-1; D is possibly TRBD1 or TRBD2 (5 bases each). TRBV23-1 qualifies as an ORF whose function is uncertain. The CDR3 loop spans 13 amino acids.

This clone has only a few counts. This chain joins TRBV29-1 and TRBJ1-1; D is perhaps TRBD1 (5 bases). V gave up 4 bases and J gave up 3 bases, with 12 bases separating them. CDR1 SQVTM and CDR2 ANQGSEA come from the germline V gene. This CDR3 has 13 amino acids. The CDR3 nucleotides read TGCAGCGTTGGATCGCAGGGATACACTGAAGCTTTCTTT. This encodes CSVGSQGYTEAFF.

V is TRBV4-2 and J is TRBJ1-4; 7 bases agree with TRBD1. The CDR3 loop spans 15 amino acids. CDR1 LGHNA and CDR2 YNFKEQ come from the germline V gene. V dropped 0 bases and J dropped 9; count of bases not matched to a gene: 7. The CDR3 loop reads CASSQDPGGEKKLFF. CDR3 nucleotides: TGTGCCAGCAGCCAAGATCCAGGGGGGGAGAAAAAACTGTTTTTT.

The table lists this clone with a few counts. The genes are TRBV9 and TRBJ1-4; TRBD1 is a possible D gene (6 bases). The CDR3 spans 17 residues. Trimming stripped 4 bases from V and 4 bases from J, with 20 bases between. In germline, CDR1 is SGDLS, CDR2 YYNGEE. CDR3 residues: CASSPRDAGALNEKLFF. CDR3 DNA sequence: TGTGCCAGCAGCCCGCGGGACGCAGGGGCGCTTAATGAAAAACTGTTTTTT.

This clone has only a few counts. The CDR3 region is CASSLTWRGAYEQYF. CDR3 DNA sequence: TGTGCCAGCAGCTTAACTTGGCGGGGAGCCTACGAGCAGTACTTC. The rearrangement uses TRBV7-2 and TRBJ2-7; D might be TRBD2 (6 bases). CDR3 size: 15 residues. Germline CDR1 is SGHTA and CDR2 is FQGNSA. Trimming took off 2 bases at V and 2 bases at J, with 13 bases between the two ends.

This chain connects TRBV7-8 to TRBJ1-5; no clear D. V lost 3 bases to trimming and J lost 4 bases, with 7 bases between them. Germline CDR1 SGHVS, CDR2 FQNEAQ. This CDR3 has 13 amino acids. CDR3 sequence reads: CASSFGTNQPQHF. The CDR3 DNA follows: TGTGCCAGCAGCTTCGGTACTAATCAGCCCCAGCATTTT.

DNA for the CDR3: TGTGCCAGCAGCTTGGTGGGACCGCTGGCCACAGATACGCAGTATTTT. Translated: CASSLVGPLATDTQYF. The chain joins TRBV7-2 to TRBJ2-3; TRBD1 or TRBD2 may be the D gene (5 bases each). CDR3 length equals 16 residues. The germline CDR1 and CDR2 sequences are SGHTA and FQGNSA. V dropped 3 bases and J dropped 2 bases, with 15 bases sitting between them.

CDR3: CSVSGQGNQPQHF. The CDR3 DNA reads as TGCAGCGTCTCGGGACAGGGGAATCAGCCCCAGCATTTT. The gene calls are TRBV29-1 and TRBJ1-5, with 10 bases aligning to TRBD1. V shed 6 bases and J 4 bases; nucleotides not matched to a gene: 3. CDR1 and CDR2 (germline): SQVTM, ANQGSEA. The CDR3 extends over 13 amino acids.

The genes are TRBV7-9 and TRBJ2-5; D perhaps matches TRBD2 (6 bases). The J call may be faulty, since TRBJ2-7 better matches the DNA end. Germline CDR1 and CDR2: SEHNR and FQNEAQ (reference sequence). This CDR3 has 15 amino acids. The CDR3 DNA follows: TGTGCCAGCAGCCCCATGGACGGGGGAAGGAGCGAGCAGTACTTC. It yields the protein CASSPMDGGRSEQYF.

The V call is TRBV7-2, the J call TRBJ2-1; possible D gene TRBD2, 5 bases. Trimming stripped 0 bases from V and 6 bases from J, with 12 bases between. The length of the CDR3 is 15 residues. Germline CDR1 is SGHTA and CDR2 is FQGNSA. DNA of the CDR3: TGTGCCAGCAGCTTAGCGCCCACCGGGGTCAATGAGCAGTTCTTC. Protein product: CASSLAPTGVNEQFF.

This clone showed up just a few times. The chain joins TRBV4-2 to TRBJ2-2; 8 bases are a match to TRBD2. The germline V gene encodes CDR1 LGHNA and CDR2 YNFKEQ. J gave up 1 base and V 0 bases, and 1 base lay outside the gene matches. The CDR3 runs to 16 residues. CDR3 sequence (DNA): TGTGCCAGCAGCCAAGACGGGACTAGGAACACCGGGGAGCTGTTTTTT. Protein sequence: CASSQDGTRNTGELFF.

This clone has a single count. The rearrangement joins TRBV6-1 to TRBJ1-4; D remains ambiguous. Germline CDR1 is MNHNS and CDR2 is SASEGT. Trimming removed 5 bases at V and 5 bases at J, with 12 bases between. CDR3 size: 14 residues. CDR3 sequence: CASSMASLNEKLFF. CDR3 sequence (DNA): TGTGCCAGCAGTATGGCCAGTTTGAATGAAAAACTGTTTTTT.

This clone was observed at least ten times. The CDR3 nucleotides are TGTGCCACCAGCACCCCGGGGGCCGGCACAGATACGCAGTATTTT. Residues: CATSTPGAGTDTQYF. The chain has TRBV15 and TRBJ2-3; D may correspond to TRBD1 or TRBD2 (6 bases each). Looked up from germline, CDR1 is LNHNV and CDR2 is YYDKDF (reference sequence). Trimming pared 4 bases from V and 1 base from J, leaving 12 bases between. CDR3 length: 15 residues.

This chain joins TRBV10-3 and TRBJ2-1; TRBD1 is a possible D gene (6 bases). The germline CDR1 and CDR2 sequences are ENHRY and SYGVKD. V lost 2 bases and J lost 8, with 13 bases in between. CDR3 length equals 14 residues. As DNA, the CDR3 is TGTGCCATCAGTGAGGTGGCCAGGGGATATGAGCAGTTCTTC. Protein: CAISEVARGYEQFF.